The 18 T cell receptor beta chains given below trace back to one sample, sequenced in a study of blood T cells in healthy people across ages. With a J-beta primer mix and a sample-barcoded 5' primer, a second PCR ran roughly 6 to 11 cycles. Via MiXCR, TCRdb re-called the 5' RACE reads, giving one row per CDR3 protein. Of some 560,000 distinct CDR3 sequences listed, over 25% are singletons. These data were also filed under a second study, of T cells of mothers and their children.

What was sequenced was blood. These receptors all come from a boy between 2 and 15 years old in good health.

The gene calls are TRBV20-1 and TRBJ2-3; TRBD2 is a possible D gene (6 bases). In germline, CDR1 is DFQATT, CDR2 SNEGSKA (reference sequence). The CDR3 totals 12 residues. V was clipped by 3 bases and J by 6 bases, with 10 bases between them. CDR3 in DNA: TGCAGTGCTAGCCCGAGCGGGGATACGCAGTATTTT. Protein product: CSASPSGDTQYF.

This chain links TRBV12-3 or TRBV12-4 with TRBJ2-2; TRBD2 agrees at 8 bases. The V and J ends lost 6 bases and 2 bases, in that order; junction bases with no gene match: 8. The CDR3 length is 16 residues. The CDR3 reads CASSPSGGGNTGELFF. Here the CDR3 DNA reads TGTGCCAGCAGCCCCAGCGGGGGCGGAAACACCGGGGAGCTGTTTTTT.

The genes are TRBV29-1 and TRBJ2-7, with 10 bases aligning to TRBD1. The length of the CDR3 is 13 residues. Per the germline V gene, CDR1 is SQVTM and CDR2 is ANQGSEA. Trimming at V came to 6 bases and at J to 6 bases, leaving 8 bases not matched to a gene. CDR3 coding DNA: TGCAGCGTCGTACGGGACAGGGGTAGCGAGCAGTACTTC. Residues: CSVVRDRGSEQYF.

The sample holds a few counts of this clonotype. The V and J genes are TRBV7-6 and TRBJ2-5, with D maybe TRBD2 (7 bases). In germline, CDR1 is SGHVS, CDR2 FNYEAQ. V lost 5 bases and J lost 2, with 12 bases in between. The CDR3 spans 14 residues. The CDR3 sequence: CASSARGGQETQYF. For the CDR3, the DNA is TGTGCCAGCAGCGCTAGGGGGGGACAAGAGACCCAGTACTTC.

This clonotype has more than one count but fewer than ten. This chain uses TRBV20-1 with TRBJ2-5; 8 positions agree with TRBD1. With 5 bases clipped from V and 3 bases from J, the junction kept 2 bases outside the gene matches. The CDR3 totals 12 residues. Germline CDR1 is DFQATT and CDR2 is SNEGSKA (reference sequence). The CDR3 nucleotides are TGCAGTGCTCACAGGGGGGAAGAGACCCAGTACTTC. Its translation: CSAHRGEETQYF.

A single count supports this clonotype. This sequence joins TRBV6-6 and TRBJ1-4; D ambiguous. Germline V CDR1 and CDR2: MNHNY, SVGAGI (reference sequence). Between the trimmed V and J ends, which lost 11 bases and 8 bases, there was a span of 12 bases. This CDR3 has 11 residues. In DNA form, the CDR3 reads TGTGCCGTGTGGGGTATCGAAAAACTGTTTTTT. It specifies CAVWGIEKLFF.

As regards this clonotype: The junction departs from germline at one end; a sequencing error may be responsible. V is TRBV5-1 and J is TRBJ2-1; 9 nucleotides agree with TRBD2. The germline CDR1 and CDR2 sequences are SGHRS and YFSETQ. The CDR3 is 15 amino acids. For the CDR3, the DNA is TGCGCCAGCAGCCGGCGGGGGGGCTACTACAATGAGCGGTTCTTC. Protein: CASSRRGGYYNERFF.

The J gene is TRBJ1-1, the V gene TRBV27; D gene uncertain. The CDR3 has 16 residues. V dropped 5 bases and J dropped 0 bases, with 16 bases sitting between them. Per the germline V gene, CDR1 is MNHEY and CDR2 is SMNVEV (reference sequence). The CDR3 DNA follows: TGTGCCAGCAGTCCCTCCCTCATGACAATGAACACTGAAGCTTTCTTT. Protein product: CASSPSLMTMNTEAFF.

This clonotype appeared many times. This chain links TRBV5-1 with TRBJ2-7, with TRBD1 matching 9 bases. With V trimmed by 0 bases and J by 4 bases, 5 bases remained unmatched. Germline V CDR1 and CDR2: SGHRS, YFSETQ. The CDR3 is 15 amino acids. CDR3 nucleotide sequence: TGCGCCAGCAGCTTGGCGGGACAGGGCATGTACGAGCAGTACTTC. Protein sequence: CASSLAGQGMYEQYF. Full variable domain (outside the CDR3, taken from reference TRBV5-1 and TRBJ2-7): KAGVTQTPRYLIKTRGQQVTLSCSPISGHRSVSWYQQTPGQGLQFLFEYFSETQRNKGNFPGRFSGRQFSNSRSEMNVSTLELGDSALYLCASSLAGQGMYEQYFGPGTRLTVT.

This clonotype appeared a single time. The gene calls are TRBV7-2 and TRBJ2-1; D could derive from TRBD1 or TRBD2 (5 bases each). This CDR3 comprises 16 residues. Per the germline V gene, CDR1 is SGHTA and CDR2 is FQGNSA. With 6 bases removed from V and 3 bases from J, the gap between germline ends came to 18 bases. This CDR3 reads CASRPPGTPLYNEQFF. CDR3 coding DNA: TGTGCCAGCAGGCCCCCGGGGACGCCCCTCTACAATGAGCAGTTCTTC.

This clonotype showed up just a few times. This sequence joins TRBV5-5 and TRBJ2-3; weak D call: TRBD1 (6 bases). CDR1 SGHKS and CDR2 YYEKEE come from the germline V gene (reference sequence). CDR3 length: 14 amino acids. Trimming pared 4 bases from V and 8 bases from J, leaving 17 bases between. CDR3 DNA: TGTGCCAGCAGCGCAGACAGGCGCAAGGGTACGCAGTATTTT. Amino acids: CASSADRRKGTQYF.

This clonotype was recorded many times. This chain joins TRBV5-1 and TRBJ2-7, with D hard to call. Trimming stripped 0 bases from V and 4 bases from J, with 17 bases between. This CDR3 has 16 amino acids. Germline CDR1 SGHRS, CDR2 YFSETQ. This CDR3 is CASSLALADPPYEQYF. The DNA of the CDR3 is TGCGCCAGCAGCTTGGCCTTGGCGGATCCCCCTTACGAGCAGTACTTC.

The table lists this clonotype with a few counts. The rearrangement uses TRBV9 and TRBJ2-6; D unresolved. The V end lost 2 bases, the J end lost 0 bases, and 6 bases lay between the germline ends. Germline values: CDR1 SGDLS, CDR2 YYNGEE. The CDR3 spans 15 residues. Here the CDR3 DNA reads TGTGCCAGCAGCGTTCAGAGCTCTGGGGCCAACGTCCTGACTTTC. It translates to CASSVQSSGANVLTF.

The CDR3 region is CASSYSREGISYNEQFF. The CDR3 bases are TGTGCCAGCAGTTACTCGCGGGAGGGGATTTCCTACAATGAGCAGTTCTTC. This chain uses TRBV6-5 with TRBJ2-1; 9 bases align to TRBD2. Per the germline V gene, CDR1 is MNHEY and CDR2 is SVGAGI. The CDR3 is made up of 17 amino acids. V lost 0 bases and J lost 1; bases outside the gene matches: 4.

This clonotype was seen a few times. CDR3 coding DNA: TGTGCCAGCAGCCCTAGGCCCCACCAAGGTGGTGAGCAGTTCTTC. It is translated as CASSPRPHQGGEQFF. The gene calls are TRBV7-2 and TRBJ2-1, with no clear D. CDR1 is SGHTA and CDR2 is FQGNSA in the germline V gene. Trimming removed 5 bases at V and 9 bases at J, with 20 bases between. CDR3 length equals 15 residues. Together with reference TRBV7-2 and TRBJ2-1, the CDR3 gives the full variable domain: GAGVSQSPSNKVTEKGKDVELRCDPISGHTALYWYRQSLGQGLEFLIYFQGNSAPDKSGLPSDRFSAERTGGSVSTLTIQRTQQEDSAVYLCASSPRPHQGGEQFFGPGTRLTVL.

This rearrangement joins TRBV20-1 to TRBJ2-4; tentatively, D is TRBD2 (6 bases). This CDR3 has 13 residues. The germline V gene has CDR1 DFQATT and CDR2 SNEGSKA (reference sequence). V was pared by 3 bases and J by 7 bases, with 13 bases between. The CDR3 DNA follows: TGCAGTGCTAGGCGGGATAACGGGAACATTCAGTACTTC. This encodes CSARRDNGNIQYF.

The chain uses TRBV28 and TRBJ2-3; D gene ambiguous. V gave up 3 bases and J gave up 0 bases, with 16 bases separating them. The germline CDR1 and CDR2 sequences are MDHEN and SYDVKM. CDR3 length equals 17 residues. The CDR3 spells CASSFDLTGASTDTQYF. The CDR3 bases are TGTGCCAGCAGTTTCGATTTGACGGGTGCTAGCACAGATACGCAGTATTTT.

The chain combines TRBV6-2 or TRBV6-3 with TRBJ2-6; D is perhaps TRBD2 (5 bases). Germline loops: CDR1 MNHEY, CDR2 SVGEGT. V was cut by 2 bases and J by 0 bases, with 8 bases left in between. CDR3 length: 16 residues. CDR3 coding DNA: TGTGCCAGCAGTTACGAGCGGACCTCTGGGGCCAACGTCCTGACTTTC. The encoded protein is CASSYERTSGANVLTF.